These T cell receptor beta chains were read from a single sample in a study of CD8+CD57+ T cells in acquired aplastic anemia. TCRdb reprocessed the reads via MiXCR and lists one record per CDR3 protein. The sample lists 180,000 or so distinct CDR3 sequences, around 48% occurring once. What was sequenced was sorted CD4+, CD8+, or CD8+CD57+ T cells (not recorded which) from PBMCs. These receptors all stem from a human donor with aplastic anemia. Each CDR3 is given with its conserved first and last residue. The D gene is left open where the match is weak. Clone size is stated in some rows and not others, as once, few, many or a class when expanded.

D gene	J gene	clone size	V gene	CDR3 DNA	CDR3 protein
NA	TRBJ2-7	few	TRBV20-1	TGCAGTGCTGCACAGGGTCGAGACTACGAGCAGTACTTC	CSAAQGRDYEQYF
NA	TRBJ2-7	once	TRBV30	TGTGCCTGGAGTGGGACTTCTGAGCAGTACTTC	CAWSGTSEQYF
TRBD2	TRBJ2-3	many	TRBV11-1	TGTGCCAGCAGCTTAGGAGGCGGGGGGGGCACAGATACGCAGTATTTT	CASSLGGGGGTDTQYF
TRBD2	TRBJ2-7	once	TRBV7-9	TGTGCCAGCAGCGCCCGGACTAGCGGGAAATACGAGCAGTACTTC	CASSARTSGKYEQYF
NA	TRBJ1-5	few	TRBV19	TGTGCCAGTAGTATTCCTAATCAGCCCCAGCATTTT	CASSIPNQPQHF
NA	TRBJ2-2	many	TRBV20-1	TGCAGTGCTAGAGAGGCAGGGAGCGGGGAGCTGTTTTTT	CSAREAGSGELFF
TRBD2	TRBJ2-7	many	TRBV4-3	TGCGCCAGCAGCCAAGAACGCGGACTAGCGGGGGACTACGAGCAGTACTTC	CASSQERGLAGDYEQYF
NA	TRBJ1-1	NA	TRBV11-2	TGTGCCAGCAGCTTACAAGCCGGAATGAACACTGAAGCTTTCTTT	CASSLQAGMNTEAFF
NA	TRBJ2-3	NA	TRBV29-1	TGCAGCGTTGGTAGCACAGATACGCAGTATTTT	CSVGSTDTQYF
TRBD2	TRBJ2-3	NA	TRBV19	TGTGCCAGTAGTATGTTGGCGGGAGATTATACGCAGTATTTT	CASSMLAGDYTQYF
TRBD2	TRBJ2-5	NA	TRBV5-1	TGCGCCAGCGGCTTGGGGGGGAACCAAGAGACCCAGTACTTC	CASGLGGNQETQYF
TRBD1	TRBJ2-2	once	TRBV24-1	TGTGCCACCAGCTGGACAGGGGGCACCGGGGAGCTGTTTTTT	CATSWTGGTGELFF
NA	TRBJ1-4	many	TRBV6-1	TGTGCCAGCAGACGGATTCGGGATGAAAAACTGTTTTTT	CASRRIRDEKLFF
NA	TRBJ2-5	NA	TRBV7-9	TGTGCCAGCAGCCGGAAACAGGGTTACCGAGAGACCCAGTACTTC	CASSRKQGYRETQYF
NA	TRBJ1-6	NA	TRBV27	TGTGCCAGCAGTGAATTACGGGGCGGGGTGGATTCACCCCTCCACTTT	CASSELRGGVDSPLHF
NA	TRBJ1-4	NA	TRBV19	TGTGCCAGTAAAAGACAGGTTACCAATGTAAAACTGTTTTTT	CASKRQVTNVKLFF
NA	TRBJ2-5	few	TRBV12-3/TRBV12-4	TGTGCCAGCAGTTTATTTCGAGATGCGGAGACCCAGTACTTC	CASSLFRDAETQYF
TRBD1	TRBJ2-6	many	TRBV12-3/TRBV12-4	TGTGCCAGCACCATTTGGACGAGGGGGACAGGGACAGGGGCCAACGTCCTGACTTTC	CASTIWTRGTGTGANVLTF
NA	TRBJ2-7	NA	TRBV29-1	TGCAGCGTTGGTCCGGGGGACAGCCTCTACGAGCAGTACTTC	CSVGPGDSLYEQYF
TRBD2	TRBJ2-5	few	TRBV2	TGTGCCAGCAGTTATCGGGGGGACCAAGAGACCCAGTACTTC	CASSYRGDQETQYF
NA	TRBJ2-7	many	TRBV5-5	TGTGCCAGCAGCTTGGGAGCGGGACAGTCCTACGAGCAGTACTTC	CASSLGAGQSYEQYF